Listed below are T cell receptor beta chains from one sample, sequenced in a study of blood T cell repertoires in COVID-19. The repertoire was sequenced with immunoSEQ multiplex PCR; TCRdb's copy has only in-frame clones and lacks some. The sample gives about 190,000 clones, 75% to 90% of which show up once; less than 1.5% is in the top ten. The sample consisted of peripheral blood. The origin of the receptors is a man aged 25-45 years with acute or convalescent COVID-19. CDR3s include the opening cysteine and the closing phenylalanine or tryptophan. Fields, in order: clone size, D gene, J gene, V gene, CDR3 protein, CDR3 DNA. D genes are given only for firm matches. The size field is filled for only some rows; it gives once, few, many or a size class.

size: -
D: -
J: TRBJ1-4
V: TRBV7-9
CDR3: CASSAGQTTNEKLFF
DNA: TGTGCCAGCAGCGCTGGACAGACAACTAATGAAAAACTGTTTTTT

size: -
D: TRBD2
J: TRBJ2-5
V: TRBV6-1
CDR3: CASSEYGGRERETQYF
DNA: TGTGCCAGCAGTGAATACGGCGGGAGGGAAAGAGAGACCCAGTACTTC

size: -
D: TRBD1
J: TRBJ1-2
V: TRBV5-1
CDR3: CASSPPQGAHGYTF
DNA: TGCGCCAGCAGCCCGCCACAGGGGGCCCATGGCTACACCTTC

size: -
D: TRBD1
J: TRBJ1-6
V: TRBV5-8
CDR3: CASSFGTGGSPLHF
DNA: TGTGCCAGCAGCTTTGGGACAGGAGGATCACCCCTCCACTTT

size: -
D: TRBD2
J: TRBJ2-5
V: TRBV19
CDR3: CASSSTSGGAYETQYF
DNA: TGTGCCAGTAGCTCGACTAGCGGGGGGGCCTATGAGACCCAGTACTTC

size: few
D: -
J: TRBJ1-6
V: TRBV19
CDR3: CASSIGGYSYNSPLHF
DNA: TGTGCCAGTAGTATTGGGGGCTACTCCTATAATTCACCCCTCCACTTT

size: -
D: TRBD1
J: TRBJ2-7
V: TRBV6-4
CDR3: CAGSRTGGIISEQYF
DNA: TGTGCCGGATCCCGGACAGGGGGTATCATAAGCGAGCAGTACTTC

size: -
D: -
J: TRBJ1-3
V: TRBV6-5
CDR3: CASSYTGGNTIYF
DNA: TGTGCCAGCAGTTACACGGGGGGAAACACCATATATTTT

size: -
D: -
J: TRBJ1-2
V: TRBV27
CDR3: CASSYRDLRGYTF
DNA: TGTGCCAGCAGTTACAGGGATTTGAGGGGCTACACCTTC

size: -
D: -
J: TRBJ2-2
V: TRBV30
CDR3: CAWSVSVLTGELFF
DNA: TGTGCCTGGAGTGTATCCGTATTAACCGGGGAGCTGTTTTTT

size: -
D: -
J: TRBJ2-2
V: TRBV7-5
CDR3: CARSLQGSNTGELFF
DNA: TGTGCCAGAAGCTTACAGGGATCGAACACCGGGGAGCTGTTTTTT

size: -
D: TRBD1
J: TRBJ1-5
V: TRBV28
CDR3: CASSLWGTGKSNQPQHF
DNA: TGTGCCAGCAGTCTATGGGGGACAGGGAAAAGCAATCAGCCCCAGCATTTT

size: -
D: -
J: TRBJ1-1
V: TRBV28
CDR3: CASSSPGDPYTEAFF
DNA: TGTGCCAGCAGTTCACCAGGGGACCCATACACTGAAGCTTTCTTT

size: -
D: TRBD1
J: TRBJ2-7
V: TRBV5-6
CDR3: CASSLGGQGAREQYF
DNA: TGTGCCAGCAGCTTGGGGGGACAGGGGGCGCGGGAGCAGTACTTC

size: -
D: TRBD1
J: TRBJ2-2
V: TRBV6-1
CDR3: CASSDYGQGRRTGELFF
DNA: TGTGCCAGCAGTGACTACGGACAGGGCCGGAGGACCGGGGAGCTGTTTTTT

size: -
D: TRBD2
J: TRBJ2-3
V: TRBV5-1
CDR3: CASMVGSGRGTDTQYF
DNA: TGCGCCAGCATGGTCGGTAGCGGGAGGGGGACAGATACGCAGTATTTT

size: -
D: -
J: TRBJ2-1
V: TRBV30
CDR3: CACPSTGFNEQFF
DNA: TGTGCCTGCCCATCTACAGGGTTTAATGAGCAGTTCTTC

size: -
D: TRBD1
J: TRBJ1-6
V: TRBV28
CDR3: CASTDDRVGNSPLHF
DNA: TGTGCCAGCACCGACGACAGGGTGGGGAATTCACCCCTCCACTTT

size: -
D: TRBD1
J: TRBJ2-6
V: TRBV23-1
CDR3: CASRSRDRLISGANVLTF
DNA: TGCGCCAGCAGAAGCCGGGACAGATTAATCTCTGGGGCCAACGTCCTGACTTTC

size: -
D: TRBD1
J: TRBJ1-6
V: TRBV7-9
CDR3: CASSSNGTGTHSPLHF
DNA: TGTGCCAGCAGCTCAAACGGGACAGGGACTCATTCACCCCTCCACTTT

size: -
D: -
J: TRBJ1-5
V: TRBV6-5
CDR3: CATVRREESNQPQHF
DNA: TGTGCCACGGTACGCCGCGAGGAGAGCAATCAGCCCCAGCATTTT

size: -
D: TRBD2
J: TRBJ2-1
V: TRBV23-1
CDR3: CASSPEIQGLTSGRAANNEQFF
DNA: TGCGCCAGCAGTCCGGAAATACAGGGATTGACTAGCGGGAGGGCCGCTAACAATGAGCAGTTCTTC

size: -
D: -
J: TRBJ2-1
V: TRBV13
CDR3: CASSLVGSNTYNEQFF
DNA: TGTGCCAGCAGCTTAGTCGGGAGTAACACCTACAATGAGCAGTTCTTC

size: -
D: TRBD1
J: TRBJ2-5
V: TRBV5-1
CDR3: CASSLGQGGTQYF
DNA: TGCGCCAGCAGCTTAGGACAGGGAGGGACCCAGTACTTC

size: -
D: -
J: TRBJ2-3
V: TRBV13
CDR3: CASSSREDAAGTDTQYF
DNA: TGTGCCAGCAGTTCGAGGGAGGACGCCGCGGGCACAGATACGCAGTATTTT

size: -
D: TRBD2
J: TRBJ2-1
V: TRBV27
CDR3: CASSLSVVTSGFNEQFF
DNA: TGTGCCAGCAGTTTATCGGTTGTGACTAGCGGGTTCAATGAGCAGTTCTTC

size: -
D: -
J: TRBJ2-7
V: TRBV29-1
CDR3: CSVIGRTGYEQYF
DNA: TGCAGCGTTATTGGGAGAACGGGGTACGAGCAGTACTTC

size: -
D: -
J: TRBJ1-1
V: TRBV12-3/TRBV12-4
CDR3: CASSSRVPPEAFF
DNA: TGTGCCAGCAGTTCCAGGGTACCGCCTGAAGCTTTCTTT

size: -
D: TRBD1
J: TRBJ2-1
V: TRBV24-1
CDR3: CATSDHKQGAVNEQFF
DNA: TGTGCCACCAGTGACCACAAACAGGGGGCAGTCAATGAGCAGTTCTTC

size: few
D: -
J: TRBJ1-6
V: TRBV9
CDR3: CASSVGSSPLHF
DNA: TGTGCCAGCAGCGTAGGGAGTTCACCCCTCCACTTT

size: once
D: -
J: TRBJ2-3
V: TRBV30
CDR3: CAWSVLADTQYF
DNA: TGTGCCTGGAGTGTACTGGCAGATACGCAGTATTTT

size: -
D: -
J: TRBJ1-1
V: TRBV18
CDR3: CASSREGVGTEAFF
DNA: TGTGCCAGCTCGCGGGAGGGGGTAGGGACTGAAGCTTTCTTT

size: -
D: -
J: TRBJ1-6
V: TRBV10-3
CDR3: CAITRDHYNSPLHF
DNA: TGTGCCATCACGAGGGATCATTATAATTCACCCCTCCACTTT

size: -
D: -
J: TRBJ1-3
V: TRBV19
CDR3: CASAQSSGNTIYF
DNA: TGTGCCAGCGCACAGAGCTCTGGAAACACCATATATTTT

size: once
D: -
J: TRBJ2-5
V: TRBV6-5
CDR3: CASSRDTAQETQYF
DNA: TGTGCCAGCAGTCGGGACACGGCTCAAGAGACCCAGTACTTC

size: once
D: TRBD1
J: TRBJ1-4
V: TRBV5-1
CDR3: CASRHTGQVDEKLFF
DNA: TGCGCCAGCAGACACACCGGACAGGTCGATGAAAAACTGTTTTTT

size: -
D: TRBD2
J: TRBJ2-7
V: TRBV11-2
CDR3: CASSPGVAGSGEQYF
DNA: TGTGCCAGCAGCCCAGGGGTAGCGGGGAGTGGCGAGCAGTACTTC

size: -
D: TRBD1
J: TRBJ2-1
V: TRBV7-9
CDR3: CASSRKVGTGSYNEQFF
DNA: TGTGCCAGCAGCCGGAAGGTCGGGACAGGGTCCTACAATGAGCAGTTCTTC

size: -
D: TRBD2
J: TRBJ2-7
V: TRBV5-1
CDR3: CASSSLSGIINEQYF
DNA: TGCGCCAGCAGCTCCCTTAGCGGGATAATTAACGAGCAGTACTTC

size: -
D: -
J: TRBJ1-1
V: TRBV5-1
CDR3: CASSSFEGTEAFF
DNA: TGCGCCAGCAGCTCGTTCGAGGGCACTGAAGCTTTCTTT